One T cell receptor (beta chain) is described in this entry. Its antigen is not known. The data are from a study of tumor-infiltrating lymphocytes in primary liver carcinoma. Study-level information: These were node-negative, non-metastatic T1-T3 tumors of about 4 to 11 cm. Study conclusions and caveats: Owing to bulk unsorted samples, no comparison was made between CD4+ and CD8+ repertoires. Tumor-adjacent and tumor-blood pairs showed less overlap than tumor region pairs.

Out of unsorted whole blood came the blood RNA, and germline DNA was extracted as well. A constant-region primer primed TCR beta cDNA synthesis from 400 to 550 ng of total RNA. Modified slightly, ARM-PCR produced TCR beta libraries over three nested multiplex PCR rounds. Both of the initial two PCR rounds ran for nine to ten cycles and employed TRBV1-TRBV30 forward primers alongside a C-beta reverse primer. MiXCR was run by TCRdb on the multiplex PCR reads, yielding one entry per CDR3 protein. The table includes just over 300,000 distinct CDR3 sequences, about 50% detected once. Per the germline V gene, CDR1 is SGHAT and CDR2 is FQNNGV. The ends lost 10 bases at V and 3 bases at J; junction bases unmatched: 6. The CDR3 length is 13 residues.

The receptor comes from a woman in her 30s with primary liver carcinoma and hepatitis B virus infection. The chain is built from TRBV11-2 and TRBJ2-1, with 7 bases identical to TRBD2. Sequencing used peripheral blood. The CDR3 protein is CATSQRGYNEQFF. CDR3 nucleotides: TGTGCCACTTCTCAGCGGGGCTACAATGAGCAGTTCTTC.